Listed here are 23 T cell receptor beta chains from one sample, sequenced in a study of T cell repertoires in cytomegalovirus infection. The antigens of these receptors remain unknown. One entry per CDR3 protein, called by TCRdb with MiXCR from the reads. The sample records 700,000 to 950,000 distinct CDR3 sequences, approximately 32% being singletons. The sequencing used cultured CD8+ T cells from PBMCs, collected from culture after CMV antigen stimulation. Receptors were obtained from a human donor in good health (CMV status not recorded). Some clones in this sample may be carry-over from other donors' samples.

CDR3 protein: CASRHEKLFF. CDR3 DNA sequence: TGTGCCAGCAGACATGAAAAACTGTTTTTT. The rearrangement uses TRBV6-6 and TRBJ1-4, with D unresolved. With 6 bases removed from V and 6 bases from J, the gap between germline ends came to 2 bases. CDR1 MNHNY and CDR2 SVGAGI come from the germline V gene (reference sequence). This CDR3 has 10 residues.

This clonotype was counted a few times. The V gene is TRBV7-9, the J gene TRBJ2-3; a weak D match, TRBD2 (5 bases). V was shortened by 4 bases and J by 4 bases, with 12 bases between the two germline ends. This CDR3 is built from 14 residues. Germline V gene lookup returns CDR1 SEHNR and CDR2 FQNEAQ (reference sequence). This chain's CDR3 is CASSSGLPADTQYF. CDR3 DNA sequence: TGTGCCAGCAGCTCCGGACTCCCCGCAGATACGCAGTATTTT. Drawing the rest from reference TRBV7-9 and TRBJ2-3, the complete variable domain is DTGVSQNPRHKITKRGQNVTFRCDPISEHNRLYWYRQTLGQGPEFLTYFQNEAQLEKSRLLSDRFSAERPKGSFSTLEIQRTEQGDSAMYLCASSSGLPADTQYFGPGTRLTVL.

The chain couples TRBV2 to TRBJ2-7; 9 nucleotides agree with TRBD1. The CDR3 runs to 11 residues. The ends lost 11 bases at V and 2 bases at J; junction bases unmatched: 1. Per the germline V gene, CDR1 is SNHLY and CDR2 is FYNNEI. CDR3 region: CAGTGPYEQYF. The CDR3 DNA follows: TGTGCCGGGACAGGGCCCTACGAGCAGTACTTC.

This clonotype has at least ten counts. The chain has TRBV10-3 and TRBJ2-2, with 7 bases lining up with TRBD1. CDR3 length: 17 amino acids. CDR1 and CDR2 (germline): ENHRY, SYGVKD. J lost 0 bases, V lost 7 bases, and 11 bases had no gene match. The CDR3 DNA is TGTGCCATCACAGGAGAACAGGGGTTCGCGAACACCGGGGAGCTGTTTTTT. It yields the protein CAITGEQGFANTGELFF.

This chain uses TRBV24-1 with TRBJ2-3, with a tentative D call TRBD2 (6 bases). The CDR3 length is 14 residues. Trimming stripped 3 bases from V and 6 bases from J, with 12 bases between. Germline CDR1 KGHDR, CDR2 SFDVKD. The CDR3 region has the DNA TGTGCCACCAGTGATATAGCGGCTGCGGATACGCAGTATTTT. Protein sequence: CATSDIAAADTQYF.

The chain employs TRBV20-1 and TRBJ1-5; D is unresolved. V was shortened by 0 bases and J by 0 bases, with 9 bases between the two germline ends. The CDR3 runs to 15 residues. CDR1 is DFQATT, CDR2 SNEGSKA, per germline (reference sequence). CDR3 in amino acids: CSARDAIYSNQPQHF. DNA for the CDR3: TGCAGTGCTAGAGATGCCATTTATAGCAATCAGCCCCAGCATTTT.

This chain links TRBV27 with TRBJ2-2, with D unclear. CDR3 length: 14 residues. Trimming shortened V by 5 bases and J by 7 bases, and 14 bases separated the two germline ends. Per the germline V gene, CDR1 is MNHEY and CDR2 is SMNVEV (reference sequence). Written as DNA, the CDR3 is TGTGCCAGCAGTCTCCCAGGTTCATTCGGGGAGCTGTTTTTT. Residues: CASSLPGSFGELFF.

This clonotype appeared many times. CDR3 nucleotides: TGCGCCAGCAGCCAAGATTGGACAGGGGGCTACAATGAGCAGTTCTTC. It encodes CASSQDWTGGYNEQFF. The J gene is TRBJ2-1, the V gene TRBV4-1; TRBD1 aligns across 10 bases. Germline CDR1 is MGHRA and CDR2 is YSYEKL. This CDR3 comprises 16 residues. V trimming: 0 bases; J trimming: 3 bases; junction bases outside the gene matches: 2.

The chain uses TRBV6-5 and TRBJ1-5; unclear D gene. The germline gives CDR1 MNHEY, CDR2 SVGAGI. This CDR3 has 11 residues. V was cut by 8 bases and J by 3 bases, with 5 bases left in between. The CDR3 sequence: CASGSNQPQHF. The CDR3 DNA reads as TGTGCCAGCGGGTCCAATCAGCCCCAGCATTTT.

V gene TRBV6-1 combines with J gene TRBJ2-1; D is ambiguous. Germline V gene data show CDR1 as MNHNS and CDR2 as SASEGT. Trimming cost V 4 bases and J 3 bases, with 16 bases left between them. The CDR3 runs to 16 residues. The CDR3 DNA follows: TGTGCCAGCAGTGTGGCCGTCAACCCCCTCTACAATGAGCAGTTCTTC. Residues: CASSVAVNPLYNEQFF.

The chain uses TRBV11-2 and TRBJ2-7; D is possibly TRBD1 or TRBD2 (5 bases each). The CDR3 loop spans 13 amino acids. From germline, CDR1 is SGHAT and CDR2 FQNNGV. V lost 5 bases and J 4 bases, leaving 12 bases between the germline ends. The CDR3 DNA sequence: TGTGCCAGCAGCAGGTGGGGGAATTACGAGCAGTACGTC. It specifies CASSRWGNYEQYV.

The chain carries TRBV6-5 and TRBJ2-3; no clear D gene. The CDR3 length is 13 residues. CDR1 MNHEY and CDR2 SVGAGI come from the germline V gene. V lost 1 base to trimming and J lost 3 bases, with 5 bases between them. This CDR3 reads CASSYFLTDTQYF. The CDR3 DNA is TGTGCCAGCAGTTACTTCCTGACAGATACGCAGTATTTT.

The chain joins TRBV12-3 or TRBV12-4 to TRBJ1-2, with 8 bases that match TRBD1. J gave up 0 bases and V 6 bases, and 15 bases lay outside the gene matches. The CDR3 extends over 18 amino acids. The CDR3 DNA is TGTGCCAGCAGCAGATCTGAACCCCAGGGGGCGACTAACTATGGCTACACCTTC. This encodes CASSRSEPQGATNYGYTF.

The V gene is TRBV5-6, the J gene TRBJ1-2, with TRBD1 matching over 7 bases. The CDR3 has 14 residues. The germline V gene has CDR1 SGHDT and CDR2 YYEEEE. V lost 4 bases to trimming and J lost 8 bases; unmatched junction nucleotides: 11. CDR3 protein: CASSPGDRARGYTF. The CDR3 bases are TGTGCCAGCAGCCCGGGAGACAGGGCTAGGGGCTACACCTTC.

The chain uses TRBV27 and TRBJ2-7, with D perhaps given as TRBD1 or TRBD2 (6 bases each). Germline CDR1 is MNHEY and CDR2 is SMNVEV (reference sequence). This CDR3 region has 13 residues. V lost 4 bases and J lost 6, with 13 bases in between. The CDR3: CASSYSQGGEQYV. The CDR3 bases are TGTGCCAGCAGTTACTCACAGGGAGGCGAGCAGTACGTC.

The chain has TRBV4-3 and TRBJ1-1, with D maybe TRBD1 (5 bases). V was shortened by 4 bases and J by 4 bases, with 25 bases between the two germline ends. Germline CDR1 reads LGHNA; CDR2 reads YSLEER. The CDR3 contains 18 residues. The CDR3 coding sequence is TGCGCCAGCAGCCGGCAGGGCGGGGGACGAGAGTGGAGCACTGAAGCTTTCTTT. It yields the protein CASSRQGGGREWSTEAFF.

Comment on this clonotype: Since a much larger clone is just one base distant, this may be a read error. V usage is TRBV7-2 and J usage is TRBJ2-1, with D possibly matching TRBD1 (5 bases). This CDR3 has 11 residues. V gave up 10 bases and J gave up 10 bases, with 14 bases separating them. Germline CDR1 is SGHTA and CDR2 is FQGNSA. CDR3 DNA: TGTGCCAACACCTTAGACAGCGAGCAGTTCTTC. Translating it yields CANTLDSEQFF.

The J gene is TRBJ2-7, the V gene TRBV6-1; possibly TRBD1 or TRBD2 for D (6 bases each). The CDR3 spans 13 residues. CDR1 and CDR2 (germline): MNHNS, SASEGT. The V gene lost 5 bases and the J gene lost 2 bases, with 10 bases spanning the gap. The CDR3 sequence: CASSIRGPYEQYV. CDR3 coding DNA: TGTGCCAGCAGTATCCGGGGGCCCTACGAGCAGTACGTC.

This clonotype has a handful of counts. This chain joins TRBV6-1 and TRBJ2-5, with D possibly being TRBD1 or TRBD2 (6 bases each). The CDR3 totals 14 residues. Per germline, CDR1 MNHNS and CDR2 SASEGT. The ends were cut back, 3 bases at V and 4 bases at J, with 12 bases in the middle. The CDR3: CASSDGGRPETQYF. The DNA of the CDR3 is TGTGCCAGCAGTGATGGGGGGCGTCCAGAGACCCAGTACTTC.

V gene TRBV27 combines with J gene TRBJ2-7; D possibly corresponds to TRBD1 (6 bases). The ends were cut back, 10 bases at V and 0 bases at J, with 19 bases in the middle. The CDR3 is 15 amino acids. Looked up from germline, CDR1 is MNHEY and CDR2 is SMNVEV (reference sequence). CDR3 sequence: CATSPRGLSSYEQYV. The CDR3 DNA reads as TGTGCCACCTCCCCCAGGGGCCTGAGCTCCTACGAGCAGTACGTC.

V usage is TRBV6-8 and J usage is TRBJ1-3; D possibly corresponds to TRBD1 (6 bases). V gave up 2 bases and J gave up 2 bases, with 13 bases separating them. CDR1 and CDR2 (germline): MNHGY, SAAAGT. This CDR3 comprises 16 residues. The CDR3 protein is CASSYEARGTGNTIYF. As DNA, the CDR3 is TGTGCCAGCAGTTACGAGGCCAGGGGCACTGGAAACACCATATATTTT.

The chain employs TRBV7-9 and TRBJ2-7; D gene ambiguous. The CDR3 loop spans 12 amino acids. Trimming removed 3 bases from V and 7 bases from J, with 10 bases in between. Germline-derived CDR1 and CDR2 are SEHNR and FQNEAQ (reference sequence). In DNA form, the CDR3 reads TGTGCCAGCAGCTTGGTCGACTGGGAGCAGTACTTC. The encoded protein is CASSLVDWEQYF. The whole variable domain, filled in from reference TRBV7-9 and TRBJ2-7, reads DTGVSQNPRHKITKRGQNVTFRCDPISEHNRLYWYRQTLGQGPEFLTYFQNEAQLEKSRLLSDRFSAERPKGSFSTLEIQRTEQGDSAMYLCASSLVDWEQYFGPGTRLTVT.

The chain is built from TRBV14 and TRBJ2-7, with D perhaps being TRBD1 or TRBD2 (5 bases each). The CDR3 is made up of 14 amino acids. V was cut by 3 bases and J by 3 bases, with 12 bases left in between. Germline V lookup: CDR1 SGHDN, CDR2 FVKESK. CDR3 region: CASSHLMGRYEQYF. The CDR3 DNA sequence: TGTGCCAGCAGCCACCTCATGGGACGCTACGAGCAGTACTTC.